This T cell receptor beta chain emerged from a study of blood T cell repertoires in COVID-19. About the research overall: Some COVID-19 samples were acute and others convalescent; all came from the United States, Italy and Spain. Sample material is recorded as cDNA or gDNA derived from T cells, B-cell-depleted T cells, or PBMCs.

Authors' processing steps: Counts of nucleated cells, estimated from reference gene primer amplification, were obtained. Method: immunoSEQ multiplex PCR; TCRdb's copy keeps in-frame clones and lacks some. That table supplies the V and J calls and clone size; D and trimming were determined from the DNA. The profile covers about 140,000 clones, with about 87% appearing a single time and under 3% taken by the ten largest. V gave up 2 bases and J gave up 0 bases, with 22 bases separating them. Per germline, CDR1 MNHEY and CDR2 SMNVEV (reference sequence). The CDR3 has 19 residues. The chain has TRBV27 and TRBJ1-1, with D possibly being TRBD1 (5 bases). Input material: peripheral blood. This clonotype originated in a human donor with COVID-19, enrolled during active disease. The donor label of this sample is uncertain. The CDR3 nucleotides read TGTGCCAGCAGTTTAAGGAGTAGTTGGGGGGGAGGGATGAACACTGAAGCTTTCTTT. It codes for CASSLRSSWGGGMNTEAFF.